This TCR beta chain was recovered during a study of cytomegalovirus exposure and HLA in healthy donors. The ends lost 1 base at V and 2 bases at J; junction bases unmatched: 5. This CDR3 is 16 amino acids long. Germline V gives CDR1 PRHDT, CDR2 FYEKMQ (reference sequence). Researchers ran the PCR with 60 Vbeta and 13 Jbeta primers. The table came from immunoSEQ multiplex PCR; TCRdb's copy has only in-frame clones and leaves some out. This sample yields about 160,000 clones, of which 81% are seen a single time; roughly 13% belongs to the top ten. What was sequenced was PBMCs. V usage is TRBV13 and J usage is TRBJ2-7, with 10 bases matching TRBD1. This sequence was found in a woman between 50 and 59 years old in good health and CMV-seronegative. For the CDR3, the DNA is TGTGCCAGCAGCTTAGCGGGACAGGGGTCGCCCTACGAGCAGTACTTC. It encodes CASSLAGQGSPYEQYF.